The clone carrying this TCR beta chain was detected only a few times. The target antigen is unknown. The data originate from a study of T cells in Graves' hyperthyroidism and ophthalmopathy. Study observations and caveats: Researchers found most expanded thyroid clonotypes above 0.001 in blood as well.

With V trimmed by 5 bases and J by 7 bases, 8 bases remained unmatched. Per germline, CDR1 MNHNS and CDR2 SASEGT. CDR3 size: 14 residues. From RNA transcripts, TCR beta CDR3 regions were amplified. A first-round RT-PCR of the TCR CDR3 used the HTBI primer set. TCRdb fed the multiplex PCR reads into MiXCR, producing one record per CDR3 protein. The sample has 460,000 or so distinct CDR3 sequences, around 15% seen once. Researchers defined stable Graves' hyperthyroidism as no ophthalmopathy progression within 18 months. Patients were aged 18 to 65, had disease duration under 2 months, and had newly diagnosed hyperthyroidism. Using less than 12 ml of fresh peripheral blood, PBMCs were prepared.

The sample comprised blood. The V and J genes are TRBV6-1 and TRBJ2-7; TRBD1 agrees at 10 bases. The sequence derives from a woman aged 18-35 years with Graves' hyperthyroidism. CDR3 sequence (DNA): TGTGCCAGCAGTAGAGGACAGGGGGTGTGGGAGCAGTACTTC. Translating gives CASSRGQGVWEQYF.